The 18 T cell receptor beta chains given below trace back to one sample, sequenced in a study of identical twins. One entry per CDR3 protein results from TCRdb running MiXCR on the 5' RACE reads. The sample has some 590,000 distinct CDR3 sequences, roughly 9.9% seen once; the top ten hold roughly 3%. The same data also contributed to another study, on yellow fever vaccine responses in identical twins.

The sample consisted of PBMCs. The origin of the receptors is a woman under 30 in good health.

This clonotype was counted many times. The chain couples TRBV25-1 to TRBJ2-3, with 12 positions matching TRBD2. The CDR3 spans 17 residues. Germline loops: CDR1 MGHDK, CDR2 SYGVNS. Trimming took 2 bases from V and 0 from J; bases not matched to a gene: 3. CDR3 in amino acids: CASSETSGGRSTDTQYF. Written as DNA, the CDR3 is TGTGCCAGCAGTGAAACTAGCGGGGGGCGTAGCACAGATACGCAGTATTTT.

This clonotype was counted a few times. This chain uses TRBV2 with TRBJ2-7; 14 bases align to TRBD2. Germline V gives CDR1 SNHLY, CDR2 FYNNEI. Trimming cost V 5 bases and J 7 bases; bases outside gene matches: 7. The CDR3 has 15 amino acids. CDR3 coding DNA: TGTGCCAGCAGTCAAGGACTAGCGGGAGGAGAGGAGCAGTACTTC. Translating it yields CASSQGLAGGEEQYF.

This clonotype was seen at least ten times. The chain employs TRBV25-1 and TRBJ1-3; the D gene is possibly TRBD1 (5 bases). The V end lost 1 base, the J end lost 3 bases, and 10 bases lay between the germline ends. The germline gives CDR1 MGHDK, CDR2 SYGVNS. This CDR3 is built from 15 residues. Here the CDR3 DNA reads TGTGCCAGCAGTGAATGGGGCGGGCGTGGAAACACCATATATTTT. The encoded protein is CASSEWGGRGNTIYF.

This chain links TRBV10-3 with TRBJ2-3; 7 bases are a match to TRBD2. Losses at the gene ends were 4 bases for V and 2 bases for J; bases not matched to a gene: 12. Germline lookup yields CDR1 ENHRY and CDR2 SYGVKD. The CDR3 is made up of 17 amino acids. CDR3 DNA sequence: TGTGCCATCAGTGGGGGCCCTCAGCGGGGAAACACAGATACGCAGTATTTT. Residues: CAISGGPQRGNTDTQYF.

This clonotype was counted many times. The V gene is TRBV5-1, the J gene TRBJ1-4; a weak D match, TRBD1 (5 bases). The CDR3 has 14 amino acids. V was cut by 3 bases and J by 7 bases, with 13 bases left in between. CDR1 is SGHRS and CDR2 is YFSETQ in the germline V gene. The CDR3 loop reads CASSSHGATEKLFF. CDR3 in DNA: TGCGCCAGCAGCTCCCACGGGGCTACTGAAAAACTGTTTTTT.

This clonotype was seen a few times. The V gene is TRBV5-1, the J gene TRBJ2-3, with 8 bases lining up with TRBD2. The germline V gene encodes CDR1 SGHRS and CDR2 YFSETQ. Germline trimming cut 4 bases from V and 2 bases from J; bases unmatched to any gene: 6. This CDR3 is built from 15 residues. CDR3 DNA sequence: TGCGCCAGCAGCCACCTGGGACTAGACACAGATACGCAGTATTTT. It codes for CASSHLGLDTDTQYF. Variable domain in full (rest from reference TRBV5-1 and TRBJ2-3): KAGVTQTPRYLIKTRGQQVTLSCSPISGHRSVSWYQQTPGQGLQFLFEYFSETQRNKGNFPGRFSGRQFSNSRSEMNVSTLELGDSALYLCASSHLGLDTDTQYFGPGTRLTVL.

This sequence joins TRBV4-2 and TRBJ2-3, with 9 bases matching TRBD2. The CDR3 runs to 14 residues. Germline values: CDR1 LGHNA, CDR2 YNFKEQ. Unmatched junction bases numbered 5, after V lost 4 bases and J lost 6 bases. The CDR3 sequence is CASSPAGGSDTQYF. The CDR3, as DNA: TGTGCCAGCAGCCCAGCGGGGGGTTCCGATACGCAGTATTTT.

This clonotype was picked up many times. The gene calls are TRBV29-1 and TRBJ2-1, with TRBD2 identical over 9 bases. The CDR3 is 15 amino acids. After removal of 4 bases from V and 5 bases from J, the junction contained 9 bases not matched to a gene. Germline V lookup: CDR1 SQVTM, CDR2 ANQGSEA. The CDR3 bases are TGCAGCGTTGTCGGGACTAGCAACAAGAACAATGAGCAGTTCTTC. This sequence encodes CSVVGTSNKNNEQFF.

This clonotype was detected ten times or more. The CDR3 sequence: CASSQKLAGVRHNEQFF. CDR3 DNA: TGTGCCAGCAGCCAAAAACTAGCGGGAGTGCGTCACAATGAGCAGTTCTTC. The chain links TRBV3-1 to TRBJ2-1, with 11 bases aligning to TRBD2. After removal of 2 bases from V and 5 bases from J, the junction contained 8 bases not matched to a gene. CDR3 length: 17 residues. Germline V lookup: CDR1 LGHDT, CDR2 YNNKEL (reference sequence).

This clonotype was found a few times. The V gene is TRBV10-3, the J gene TRBJ2-3, with 7 bases identical to TRBD1. The CDR3 totals 13 residues. CDR1 and CDR2 (germline): ENHRY, SYGVKD. The V segment lost 9 bases and the J segment 0 bases; nucleotides outside the gene matches: 3. CDR3 nucleotide sequence: TGTGCCATTAAGGGACAGAGCACAGATACGCAGTATTTT. It is translated as CAIKGQSTDTQYF.

This clonotype has more than one count but fewer than ten. This sequence joins TRBV7-2 and TRBJ2-7, with 13 bases aligning to TRBD2. Trimming removed 4 bases from V and 6 bases from J; junction bases left unmatched: 9. Per the germline V gene, CDR1 is SGHTA and CDR2 is FQGNSA. The CDR3 is 16 amino acids. Written as DNA, the CDR3 is TGTGCCAGCAGCTCGACCACTAGCGGGGGGGCGGTCGAGCAGTACTTC. It yields the protein CASSSTTSGGAVEQYF.

This clonotype showed up many times. This chain joins TRBV4-2 and TRBJ2-5; 10 nucleotides align to TRBD2. The germline V gene has CDR1 LGHNA and CDR2 YNFKEQ. The ends lost 3 bases at V and 3 bases at J; junction bases unmatched: 4. The CDR3 length is 15 residues. The CDR3 reads CASSQSSGGEETQYF. The DNA of the CDR3 is TGTGCCAGCAGCCAGTCGAGCGGGGGGGAAGAGACCCAGTACTTC.

The chain employs TRBV6-5 and TRBJ2-7, with 7 bases aligning to TRBD1. V trimming: 6 bases; J trimming: 0 bases; junction bases outside the gene matches: 2. Germline loops: CDR1 MNHEY, CDR2 SVGAGI. The CDR3 sequence is 13 residues long. In DNA, the CDR3 is TGTGCCAGCAGGTACAGGGGCTCCTACGAGCAGTACTTC. Translating it yields CASRYRGSYEQYF.

Only a few counts were recorded for this clonotype. V is TRBV2 and J is TRBJ2-7, with 7 bases lining up with TRBD2. The CDR3 loop spans 14 amino acids. Unmatched junction bases numbered 8, after V lost 3 bases and J lost 6 bases. Germline CDR1 and CDR2: SNHLY and FYNNEI. CDR3 sequence: CASSEKGLTPEQYF. The CDR3 DNA reads TGTGCCAGCAGTGAGAAGGGACTAACCCCCGAGCAGTACTTC.

The gene calls are TRBV3-1 and TRBJ2-7, with D unresolved. Deletions cut 0 bases from V and 0 bases from J, with 9 bases between. Germline V gene sequence: CDR1 LGHDT, CDR2 YNNKEL (reference sequence). The CDR3 is made up of 15 amino acids. CDR3 sequence reads: CASSQDGHNSYEQYF. Here the CDR3 DNA reads TGTGCCAGCAGCCAAGATGGCCACAACTCCTACGAGCAGTACTTC.

This clonotype was seen a handful of times. The CDR3 loop reads CASSQVVRPSYGYTF. The CDR3 nucleotides are TGCGCCAGCAGCCAAGTTGTGCGGCCGAGCTATGGCTACACCTTC. The chain uses TRBV4-1 and TRBJ1-2, with D unresolved. The germline V gene encodes CDR1 MGHRA and CDR2 YSYEKL. This CDR3 comprises 15 residues. Trimming removed 1 base at V and 4 bases at J, with 13 bases between.

This sequence joins TRBV5-1 and TRBJ1-1; possibly TRBD1 for D (6 bases). This CDR3 comprises 14 residues. Between the trimmed V and J ends, which lost 2 bases and 5 bases, there was a span of 13 bases. Germline CDR1 is SGHRS and CDR2 is YFSETQ. CDR3 in DNA: TGCGCCAGCAGCTTAACCAGGGGAGGGACTGAAGCTTTCTTT. This gives the protein CASSLTRGGTEAFF.

This clonotype was seen only a few times. This chain uses TRBV20-1 with TRBJ2-7; 11 nucleotides match TRBD2. CDR1 DFQATT and CDR2 SNEGSKA come from the germline V gene (reference sequence). This CDR3 has 15 amino acids. Trimming took 6 bases from V and 6 from J; bases not matched to a gene: 13. CDR3 bases: TGCAGTGCCCAAAACCGACTAGCGGGAATCGGCGAGCAGTACTTC. Residues: CSAQNRLAGIGEQYF.